This T cell receptor (beta chain) was recovered during a study of blood T cells in healthy people across ages. Then a second PCR, running about 6 to 11 cycles, was carried out with a sample-barcoded 5' primer and a J-beta primer mix. Each CDR3 protein gets one entry after TCRdb re-called the 5' RACE reads with MiXCR. The profile shows 1.5 million to 2 million distinct CDR3 sequences, roughly 30% of them singletons. This receptor was identified in a woman aged 25 to 45 in good health. The sequenced sample consisted of blood.

The CDR3 region is CASSDGDASYNEQFF. In DNA, the CDR3 is TGCGCCAGCAGTGACGGGGACGCCTCCTACAATGAGCAGTTCTTC. V and J are TRBV10-1 and TRBJ2-1; D is possibly TRBD1 or TRBD2 (5 bases each). The germline V gene encodes CDR1 WNHNN and CDR2 SYGVQD (reference sequence). V was trimmed by 3 bases and J by 0 bases, leaving 9 bases between them. The CDR3 extends over 15 amino acids.